Listed below are T cell receptor beta chains from one sample, sequenced in a study of regulatory T cells in long-lasting Graves disease. Each CDR3 protein is one row after TCRdb ran MiXCR on the multiplex PCR reads. The table shows hundreds of thousands of distinct CDR3 sequences, with roughly 15% occurring only once. In addition, the sample was reused for a study of T cells in Graves' hyperthyroidism and ophthalmopathy.

The sequenced sample was peripheral blood mononuclear cells (PBMCs), obtained at new diagnosis, from a patient treated with antithyroid drugs. Source of these receptors: a woman aged 25 to 39 with Graves disease. Both conserved end residues are part of each CDR3. The D gene is left open where the match is weak. A row's size may be missing; if present it is once, few, many or a size class.

j_gene,len,abundance,d_gene,v_gene,CDR3nt,CDR3aa
TRBJ1-2,14,many,TRBD1,TRBV27,TGTGCCAGCAGTCCGCGACAGGGAACAGTTGGCTACACCTTC,CASSPRQGTVGYTF
TRBJ2-7,14,few,-,TRBV6-1,TGTGCCAGCAGCCGACCCTTGAACACCTACGAGCAGTACTTC,CASSRPLNTYEQYF
TRBJ2-3,13,few,TRBD2,TRBV20-1,TGCAGTGGTAGCGGGAGGGTAGCAGATACGCAGTATTTT,CSGSGRVADTQYF
TRBJ2-7,18,many,TRBD1,TRBV28,TGTGCCAGCAGTTTATACGGGACAGGGGGCGCGAGTAGCTACGAGCAGTACTTC,CASSLYGTGGASSYEQYF
TRBJ1-2,12,few,-,TRBV4-1,TGCGCCAGCAGCTACAGGGAGGATGGCTACACCTTC,CASSYREDGYTF
TRBJ1-2,14,-,TRBD1,TRBV19,TGTGCCAGTAGGTCAGCCGGGACAGGCTATGGCTACACCTTC,CASRSAGTGYGYTF
TRBJ2-7,14,-,-,TRBV5-1,TGCGCCAGCAGCTTTCAGGGAGGTACCTACGAGCAGTACTTC,CASSFQGGTYEQYF
TRBJ2-2,16,-,-,TRBV4-2,TGTGCCAGCAGCCAAGATTTGTCGTTCCTGGCCGGGGAGCTGTTTTTT,CASSQDLSFLAGELFF
TRBJ1-1,15,many,-,TRBV12-3/TRBV12-4,TGTGCCAGCAGCTTAAATGCAGGCCTGAACACTGAAGCTTTCTTT,CASSLNAGLNTEAFF
TRBJ2-5,14,many,-,TRBV6-1,TGTGCCAGCAGTGCAACGGGACTTGGGGAGACCCAGTACTTC,CASSATGLGETQYF
TRBJ1-5,15,many,TRBD1,TRBV24-1,TGTGCCACCAGTGAGACAGGGGGTAAGGATCAGCCCCAGCATTTT,CATSETGGKDQPQHF
TRBJ2-7,15,many,-,TRBV11-2,TGTGCCAGCAGCTTTTCGGGCTCTGACGCCTACGAGCAGTACTTC,CASSFSGSDAYEQYF
TRBJ1-4,14,-,-,TRBV6-1,TGTGCCAGCAGTGATTGGGCAACTAATGAAAAACTGTTTTTT,CASSDWATNEKLFF
TRBJ2-6,15,-,TRBD1,TRBV19,TGTGCCAGTCTGGACAGGGGGTCTGGGGCCAACGTCCTGACTTTC,CASLDRGSGANVLTF
TRBJ2-1,12,many,TRBD2,TRBV2,TGTGCCAGCAGTGGAGCGGGACGCGAGCAGTTCTTC,CASSGAGREQFF
TRBJ1-1,16,-,TRBD1,TRBV28,TGTGCCAGCAGTCCCCGGGACAGGGCCCTCCGGACTGAAGCTCTCTTT,CASSPRDRALRTEALF
TRBJ2-7,14,-,TRBD2,TRBV19,TGTGCCAGTAGTACCTCTAGCGGGCCTTACGAGCAGTACTTC,CASSTSSGPYEQYF
TRBJ1-1,12,many,-,TRBV7-2,TGTGCCAGCAGCTTAGGATGGACTGAAGCTTTCTTT,CASSLGWTEAFF
TRBJ1-5,14,many,-,TRBV10-3,TGTGCCATCAGTGAGATGGAGTTTAATCAGCCCCAGCATTTT,CAISEMEFNQPQHF
TRBJ2-7,18,few,TRBD2,TRBV20-1,TGCAGTGCTAGATACGGAAAGCTGACTAGCGGGAGTAACTACGAGCAGTACTTC,CSARYGKLTSGSNYEQYF
TRBJ2-7,15,-,-,TRBV3-1,TGTGCCAGCTCACCGGGGATACAGAGCTCCTACGAGCAGTACTTC,CASSPGIQSSYEQYF
TRBJ1-6,14,many,-,TRBV28,TGTGCCAGCAGTCCCGGGTACTATAATTCACCCCTCCACTTT,CASSPGYYNSPLHF
TRBJ2-7,15,few,TRBD1,TRBV28,TGTGCCAGCAGTAAGGACAGGCTCGACTCCTACGAGCAGTACTTC,CASSKDRLDSYEQYF
TRBJ1-1,14,few,-,TRBV29-1,TGCGGCGTTCGTGAACAGGAAATGAACACTGAAGCTTTCTTT,CGVREQEMNTEAFF
TRBJ1-2,12,many,TRBD1,TRBV20-1,TGCAGCATTGACAGGGCGGACTATGGCTACACCTTC,CSIDRADYGYTF
TRBJ2-1,13,few,-,TRBV5-4,TGTGCCAGCAGCTTTGGTCAACAGCCTGAGCAGTTCTTC,CASSFGQQPEQFF
TRBJ2-2,21,many,-,TRBV2,TGTGCCAGCAGTGATGGCGGGATGTTTGGTAGCGCCCTGCCGAACACCGGGGAGCTGTTTTTT,CASSDGGMFGSALPNTGELFF